The T cell receptor beta chain under discussion was sequenced for a study of blood T cell repertoires in COVID-19 (dated by TCRdb to about 2020). Study-level background: The collaborator samples originated in the United States, Italy and Spain and spanned the acute and convalescent phases of COVID-19. Subjects who had been exposed to COVID-19, were actively infected with it, or had recovered from it provided the deeply sampled blood TCRbeta repertoires that made up the dataset. The prospective study material was composed of cDNA or gDNA derived from T cells, B-cell-depleted T cells, or PBMCs. A de-identified subject ID, COVID-19 status, age in years and sex were almost always included in the sample metadata. Where available, HLA class I and class II types were taken from metadata supplied by the sample provider and were not determined by assay-based typing. The samples were drawn from the first 160 participants of the ongoing ImmuneRACE study and from 950 to 1,500 subjects provided by 6 global collaborators. The repertoires were released in a freely available public database intended as a resource for research on the immune response to SARS-CoV-2.

V loses 3 bases, J loses 5 bases, and the germline ends lie 8 bases apart. From the germline V gene, CDR1 is ENHRY and CDR2 is SYGVKD. Its CDR3 holds 13 amino acids, cysteine through phenylalanine. The read is trimmed to its CDR3 DNA, 39 bases read in frame from base 1. The immunoSEQ Assay, a bias-controlled multiplex PCR, was used to amplify TCRbeta CDR3 regions from genomic DNA. The original methods were these. The number of nucleated cells in each sample was estimated from the amplification of reference gene primers within the assay. To quantify the absolute abundance of each unique TCRbeta CDR3 rearrangement, sequence reads were collapsed and filtered. For each sample, productive Simpson clonality was calculated as the square root of Simpson's diversity index across productive rearrangements. The table was pulled from immuneACCESS by TCRdb, which kept in-frame rearrangements only. Such tables lose some clones; where checked, under half of the loss comes from unresolved V genes, and the rest has no known cause. That table furnishes V, J and clone size, whereas the DNA furnished D and trimming. This sample comprises some 320,000 clones, around 92% of them detected only once. Approximately 12% of the sample is taken by the ten largest.

Results and caveats for the whole study, not just this receptor: The quantity of clinical and demographic metadata differed by source and by participant and was supplied without curation.

As to this clone: The antigen it recognizes is unknown. Base qualities were left out, and no much larger clone turns up one base away.

One collaborating source in Seattle enrolled patients during active infection and followed them longitudinally through the course of disease. The collaborating institutions used their own protocols to collect whole blood in K2EDTA tubes. For TCRbeta analysis, collaborators shipped samples as frozen whole blood, isolated PBMCs, or DNA extracted from either of those sample types. The origin of this receptor is a woman in her twenties or thirties with COVID-19, enrolled during active disease. Sequencing was done on a sample of peripheral blood. This receptor chain uses TRBV10-3 and TRBJ1-3; the D segment cannot be called with confidence. For the CDR3, the sequence is CAISDRPRNTIYF. The sequenced DNA is TGTGCCATCAGTGACCGTCCTCGAAACACCATATATTTT.